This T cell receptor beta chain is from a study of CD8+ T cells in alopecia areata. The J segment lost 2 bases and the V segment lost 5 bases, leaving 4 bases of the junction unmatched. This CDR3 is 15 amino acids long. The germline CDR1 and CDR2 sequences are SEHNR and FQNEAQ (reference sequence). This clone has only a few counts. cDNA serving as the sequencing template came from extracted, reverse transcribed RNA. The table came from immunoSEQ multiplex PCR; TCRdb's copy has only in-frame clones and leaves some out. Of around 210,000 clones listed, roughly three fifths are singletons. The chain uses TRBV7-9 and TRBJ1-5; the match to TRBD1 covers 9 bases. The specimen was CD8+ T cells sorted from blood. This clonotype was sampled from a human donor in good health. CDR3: CASSMGQGGNQPQHF. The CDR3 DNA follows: TGTGCCAGCAGCATGGGACAGGGAGGCAATCAGCCCCAGCATTTT. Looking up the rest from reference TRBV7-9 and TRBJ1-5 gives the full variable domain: DTGVSQNPRHKITKRGQNVTFRCDPISEHNRLYWYRQTLGQGPEFLTYFQNEAQLEKSRLLSDRFSAERPKGSFSTLEIQRTEQGDSAMYLCASSMGQGGNQPQHFGDGTRLSIL.